Listed below are T cell receptor beta chains from one sample, sequenced in a study of radiotherapy plus CTLA-4 blockade in lung cancer. Profiling relied on immunoSEQ multiplex PCR, and the TCRdb table lists in-frame clones only, not all of them. The sample includes 100,000 to 150,000 clones, around 90% of them seen just once. Sequenced material: peripheral blood, taken from a patient treated with radiotherapy plus ipilimumab. The receptors derive from a human donor with non-small cell lung cancer that progressed on radiotherapy plus ipilimumab. Each CDR3 is given with its conserved first and last residue. The D gene is left open where the match is weak. Clone size, where shown, is once, few, many, or a class for clones that have expanded.

.,TRBV5-6,TRBJ2-7,TRBD2,CASSLGGTSVYEQYF,TGTGCCAGCAGCTTGGGGGGGACTAGCGTCTACGAGCAGTACTTC
.,TRBV4-1,TRBJ2-7,TRBD2,CANSSLPGLAGNYEQYF,TGCGCCAACAGCTCCCTCCCGGGACTAGCGGGGAACTACGAGCAGTACTTC
.,TRBV27,TRBJ1-1,TRBD1,CASSPYRTGFLTEAFF,TGTGCCAGCAGTCCGTACCGGACAGGGTTTCTTACTGAAGCTTTCTTT
.,TRBV5-1,TRBJ2-2,.,CASSSFNTIGELFF,TGCGCCAGCAGCTCCTTCAACACGATCGGGGAGCTGTTTTTT
.,TRBV5-1,TRBJ2-7,.,CASSLDRPGYEQYF,TGCGCCAGCAGCCTAGACAGGCCCGGCTACGAGCAGTACTTC
.,TRBV7-5,TRBJ1-5,.,CARSLPRGGGQPQHF,TGTGCCAGAAGCCTTCCGAGAGGAGGAGGTCAGCCCCAGCATTTT
.,TRBV19,TRBJ2-1,.,CASSIESGAYNEQFF,TGTGCCAGTAGTATAGAATCGGGGGCCTACAATGAGCAGTTCTTC
.,TRBV6-1,TRBJ2-7,TRBD1,CASRYPGQGFSEQYF,TGTGCCAGCAGATATCCGGGACAGGGGTTTTCCGAGCAGTACTTC
.,TRBV11-3,TRBJ2-7,TRBD1,CASSFFHGTGGHYEQYF,TGTGCCAGCAGCTTCTTCCACGGAACAGGGGGCCACTACGAGCAGTACTTC
once,TRBV12-5,TRBJ2-1,.,CASGSGVHEQFF,TGTGCTAGTGGTTCGGGGGTTCATGAGCAGTTCTTC
.,TRBV2,TRBJ1-5,TRBD1,CASSGTGGDQPQHF,TGTGCCAGCAGCGGGACAGGGGGCGATCAGCCCCAGCATTTT
.,TRBV2,TRBJ2-4,.,CASSEGKNIQYF,TGTGCCAGCAGTGAAGGGAAAAACATTCAGTACTTC
.,TRBV7-9,TRBJ2-1,.,CASSFPPQNYNEQFF,TGTGCCAGCAGCTTTCCCCCTCAAAACTACAATGAGCAGTTCTTC
.,TRBV7-3,TRBJ2-1,.,CASSLTRDNEQFF,TGTGCCAGCAGCTTAACCCGGGACAATGAGCAGTTCTTC
.,TRBV29-1,TRBJ2-1,TRBD1,CSVGDRGGYNEQFF,TGCAGCGTGGGGGACAGGGGAGGCTACAATGAGCAGTTCTTC
.,TRBV6-1,TRBJ2-4,.,CASSEAGGPLF,TGTGCCAGCAGTGAAGCAGGGGGTCCCCTTTTC
.,TRBV6-5,TRBJ2-7,TRBD1,CASSPGTGGPYEQYF,TGTGCCAGCAGCCCCGGGACAGGGGGGCCCTACGAGCAGTACTTC
.,TRBV4-1,TRBJ2-1,TRBD1,CASSQDPGQGNNEQFF,TGCGCCAGCAGCCAAGATCCGGGACAGGGAAACAATGAGCAGTTCTTC
.,TRBV6-1,TRBJ2-7,.,CASIRTVSYEQYF,TGTGCCAGCATTAGGACCGTCTCCTACGAGCAGTACTTC
.,TRBV25-1,TRBJ2-7,.,CASSVAGVVEQYF,TGTGCCAGCAGTGTGGCAGGGGTCGTCGAGCAGTACTTC
.,TRBV29-1,TRBJ2-1,TRBD1,CSVGYRGEQFF,TGCAGCGTTGGGTACAGGGGTGAGCAGTTCTTC
.,TRBV18,TRBJ2-3,TRBD2,CASSRTSGRIDTQYF,TGTGCCAGCTCTCGGACTAGCGGGAGAATAGATACGCAGTATTTT
.,TRBV7-2,TRBJ1-2,TRBD1,CASNSGPRGHPTF,TGTGCCAGCAACTCCGGACCCAGGGGGCACCCGACCTTC
.,TRBV2,TRBJ2-2,.,CASSEALKTGELFF,TGTGCCAGCAGTGAAGCGCTTAAGACCGGGGAGCTGTTTTTT
.,TRBV7-2,TRBJ1-2,.,CASSLGQRYGYTF,TGTGCCAGCAGCTTGGGCCAGAGGTATGGCTACACCTTC
.,TRBV5-1,TRBJ2-3,.,CASSFNSKSTDTQYF,TGCGCCAGCAGCTTTAACAGCAAGAGCACAGATACGCAGTATTTT
.,TRBV6-6,TRBJ1-5,.,CASKIPGPNQPQHF,TGTGCCAGCAAAATACCGGGACCCAATCAGCCCCAGCATTTT
.,TRBV7-8,TRBJ1-2,.,CASSFGGVGYTF,TGTGCCAGCAGCTTTGGAGGAGTTGGCTACACCTTC